Listed here is a single T cell receptor beta chain. Losses at the gene ends were 6 bases for V and 5 bases for J; bases not matched to a gene: 5. The CDR3 runs to 13 residues. The protocol was immunoSEQ multiplex PCR, while the TCRdb copy is restricted to in-frame clones and leaves out a portion. This repertoire shows around 240,000 clones, 83% found once; its top ten account for 6% to 9.5%. The data derive from a study of blood T cell repertoires in COVID-19. Study-wide background: T cells, B-cell-depleted T cells, or PBMCs provided the cDNA or gDNA that served as material.

What was sequenced was peripheral blood. This chain connects TRBV12-3 or TRBV12-4 to TRBJ1-2; 8 bases fit TRBD1. This clonotype was obtained from a woman aged 45 to 65 with acute or convalescent COVID-19. CDR3 coding DNA: TGTGCCAGCAGGATCACAGGGGGATATGGCTACACCTTC. This translates into CASRITGGYGYTF.